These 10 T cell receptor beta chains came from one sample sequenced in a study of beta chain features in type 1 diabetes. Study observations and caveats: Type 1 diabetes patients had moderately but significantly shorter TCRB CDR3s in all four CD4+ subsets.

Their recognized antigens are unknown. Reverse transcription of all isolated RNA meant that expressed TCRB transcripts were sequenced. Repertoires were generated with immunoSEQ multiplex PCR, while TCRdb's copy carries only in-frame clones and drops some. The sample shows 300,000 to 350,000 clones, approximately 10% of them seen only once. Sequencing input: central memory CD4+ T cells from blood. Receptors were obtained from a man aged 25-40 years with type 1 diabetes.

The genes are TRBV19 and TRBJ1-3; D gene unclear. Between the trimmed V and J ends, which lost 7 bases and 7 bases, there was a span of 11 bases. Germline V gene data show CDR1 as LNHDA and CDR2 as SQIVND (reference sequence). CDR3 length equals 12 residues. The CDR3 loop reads CASISDGNTIYF. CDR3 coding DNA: TGTGCCAGTATCTCAGACGGGAACACCATATATTTT.

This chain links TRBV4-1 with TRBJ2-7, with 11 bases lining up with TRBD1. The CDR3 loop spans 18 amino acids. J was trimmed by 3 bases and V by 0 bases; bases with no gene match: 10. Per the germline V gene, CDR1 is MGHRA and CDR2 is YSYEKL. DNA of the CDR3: TGCGCCAGCAGCCAAGACTTCGGGGTAGGGACAGGGGGCTACGAGCAGTACTTC. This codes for CASSQDFGVGTGGYEQYF.

The CDR3 DNA reads as TGTGCCAGCAGCGGGGTGGAAGCCAAAAACATTCAGTACTTC. Translated: CASSGVEAKNIQYF. The chain recombines TRBV7-8 with TRBJ2-4, with unresolved D. V was cut by 5 bases and J by 0 bases, with 8 bases left in between. Germline V gives CDR1 SGHVS, CDR2 FQNEAQ. CDR3 length: 14 amino acids.

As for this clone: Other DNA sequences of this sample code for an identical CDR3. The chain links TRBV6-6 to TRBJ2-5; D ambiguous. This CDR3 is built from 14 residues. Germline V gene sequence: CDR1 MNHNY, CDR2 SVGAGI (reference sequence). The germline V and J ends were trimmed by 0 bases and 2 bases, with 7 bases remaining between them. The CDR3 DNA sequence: TGTGCCAGCAGTTACTCTGCGGCTCAAGAGACCCAGTACTTC. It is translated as CASSYSAAQETQYF.

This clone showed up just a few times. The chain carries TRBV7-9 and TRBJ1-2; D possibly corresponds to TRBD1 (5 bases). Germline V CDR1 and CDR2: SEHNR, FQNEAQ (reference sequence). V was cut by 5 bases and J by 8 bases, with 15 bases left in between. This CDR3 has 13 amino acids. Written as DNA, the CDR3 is TGTGCCAGCAGCCCCCTCGGAGGGGTAGGCTACACCTTC. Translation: CASSPLGGVGYTF. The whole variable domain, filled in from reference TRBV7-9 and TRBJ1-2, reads DTGVSQNPRHKITKRGQNVTFRCDPISEHNRLYWYRQTLGQGPEFLTYFQNEAQLEKSRLLSDRFSAERPKGSFSTLEIQRTEQGDSAMYLCASSPLGGVGYTFGSGTRLTVV.

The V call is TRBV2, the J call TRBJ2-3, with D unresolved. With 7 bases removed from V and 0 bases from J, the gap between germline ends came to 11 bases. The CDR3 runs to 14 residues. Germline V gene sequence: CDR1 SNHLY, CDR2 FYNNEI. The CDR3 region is CASIWDSSTDTQYF. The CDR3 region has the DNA TGTGCCAGCATTTGGGATTCTAGCACAGATACGCAGTATTTT.

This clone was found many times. CDR3 coding DNA: TGTGCCAGCAGTCGGACCTTTTACGAGCAGTACTTC. It specifies CASSRTFYEQYF. The rearrangement joins TRBV27 to TRBJ2-7; D is unclear. Germline lookup yields CDR1 MNHEY and CDR2 SMNVEV (reference sequence). The V end was cut by 5 bases, the J end by 4 bases, with 9 bases between. This CDR3 region has 12 residues.

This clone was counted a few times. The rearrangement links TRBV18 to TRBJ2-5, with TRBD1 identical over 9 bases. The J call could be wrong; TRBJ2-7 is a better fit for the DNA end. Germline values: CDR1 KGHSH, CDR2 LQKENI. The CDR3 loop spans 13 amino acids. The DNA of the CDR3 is TGTGCCAGCTCGCGAACAGGGGGCCACGAGCAGTACTTC. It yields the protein CASSRTGGHEQYF.

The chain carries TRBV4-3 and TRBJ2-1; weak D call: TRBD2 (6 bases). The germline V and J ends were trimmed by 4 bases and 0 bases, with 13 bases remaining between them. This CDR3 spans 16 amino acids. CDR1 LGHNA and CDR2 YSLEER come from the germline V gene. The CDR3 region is CASSRRGGASYNEQFF. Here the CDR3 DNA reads TGCGCCAGCAGCCGTCGCGGCGGGGCCTCCTACAATGAGCAGTTCTTC.

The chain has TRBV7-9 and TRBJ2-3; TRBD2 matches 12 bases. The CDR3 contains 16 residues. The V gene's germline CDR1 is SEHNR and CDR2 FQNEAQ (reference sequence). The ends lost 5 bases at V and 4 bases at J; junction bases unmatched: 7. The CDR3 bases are TGTGCCAGCAGCCCCGGGACTAGCGGGTACGCAGATACGCAGTATTTT. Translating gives CASSPGTSGYADTQYF.